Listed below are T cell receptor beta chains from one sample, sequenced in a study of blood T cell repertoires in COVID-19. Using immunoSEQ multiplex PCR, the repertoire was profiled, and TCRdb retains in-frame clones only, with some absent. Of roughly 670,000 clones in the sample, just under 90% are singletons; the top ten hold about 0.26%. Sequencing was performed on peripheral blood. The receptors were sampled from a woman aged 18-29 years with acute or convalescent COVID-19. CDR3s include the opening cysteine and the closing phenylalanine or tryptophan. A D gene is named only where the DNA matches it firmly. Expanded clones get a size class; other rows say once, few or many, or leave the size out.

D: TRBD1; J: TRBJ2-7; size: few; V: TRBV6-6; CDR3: CASSYSPGQGSEQYF; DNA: TGTGCCAGCAGTTACTCTCCGGGACAGGGCAGCGAGCAGTACTTC
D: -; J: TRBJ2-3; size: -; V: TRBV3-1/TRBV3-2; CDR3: CASSLGLTGTDTQYF; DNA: TGTGCCAGCAGCCTTGGACTCACCGGCACAGATACGCAGTATTTT
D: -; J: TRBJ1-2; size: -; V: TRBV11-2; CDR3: CASSLSQRGYGYTF; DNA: TGTGCCAGCAGCCTATCCCAGAGAGGCTATGGCTACACCTTC
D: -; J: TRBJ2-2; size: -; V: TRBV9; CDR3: CASSVEIGQINTGELFF; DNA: TGTGCCAGCAGCGTAGAAATCGGACAGATAAACACCGGGGAGCTGTTTTTT
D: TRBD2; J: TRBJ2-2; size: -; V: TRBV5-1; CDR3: CASSRIAGSTGELFF; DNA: TGCGCCAGCAGCCGGATAGCGGGGAGCACCGGGGAGCTGTTTTTT
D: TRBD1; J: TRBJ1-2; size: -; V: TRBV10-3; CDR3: CAISGISRGQGYGYTF; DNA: TGTGCCATCAGTGGAATAAGCAGGGGGCAGGGCTATGGCTACACCTTC
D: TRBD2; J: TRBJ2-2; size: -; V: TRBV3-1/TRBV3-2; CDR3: CASSRAGENTGELFF; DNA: TGTGCCAGCAGCCGCGCGGGGGAGAACACCGGGGAGCTGTTTTTT
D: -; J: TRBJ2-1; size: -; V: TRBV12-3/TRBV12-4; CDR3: CASSLSGNNEQFF; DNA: TGTGCCAGCAGTTTATCCGGGAACAATGAGCAGTTCTTC
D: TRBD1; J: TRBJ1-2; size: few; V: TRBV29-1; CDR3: CSVYGQEKYGYTF; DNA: TGCAGCGTTTATGGACAGGAGAAATATGGCTACACCTTC
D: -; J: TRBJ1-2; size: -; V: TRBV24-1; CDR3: CATSDAEGPTRGYTF; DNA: TGTGCCACCAGTGATGCGGAGGGACCGACGAGGGGCTACACCTTC
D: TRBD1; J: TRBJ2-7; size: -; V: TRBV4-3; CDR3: CASSQDRLGTGGWDEQYF; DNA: TGCGCCAGCAGCCAAGATCGTTTGGGGACAGGGGGCTGGGACGAGCAGTACTTC
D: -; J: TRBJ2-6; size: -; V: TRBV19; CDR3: CASSIPGQRISGANVLTF; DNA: TGTGCCAGTAGTATTCCAGGACAGCGAATCTCTGGGGCCAACGTCCTGACTTTC
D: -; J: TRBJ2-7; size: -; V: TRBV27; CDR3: CASSFSGLSEQYF; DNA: TGTGCCAGCAGTTTTTCGGGGTTGAGCGAGCAGTACTTC
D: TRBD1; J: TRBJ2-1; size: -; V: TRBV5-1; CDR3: CASSLVIGGADESEQFF; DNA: TGCGCCAGCAGCTTGGTTATAGGGGGCGCGGATGAGTCTGAGCAGTTCTTC
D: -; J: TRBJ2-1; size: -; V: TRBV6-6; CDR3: CASSRLGEGEQFF; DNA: TGTGCCAGCAGTCGCCTAGGGGAAGGTGAGCAGTTCTTC
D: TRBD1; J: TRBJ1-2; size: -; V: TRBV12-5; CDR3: CASDPSDRAGNYGYTF; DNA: TGTGCTAGTGACCCTTCGGACAGGGCCGGAAACTATGGCTACACCTTC
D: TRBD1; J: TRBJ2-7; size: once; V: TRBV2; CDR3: CASSDFRDRGRNEQYF; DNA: TGTGCCAGCAGTGACTTCCGGGACAGGGGTAGGAACGAGCAGTACTTC
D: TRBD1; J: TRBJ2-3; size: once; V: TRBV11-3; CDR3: CASSTRQGAEGTDTQYF; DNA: TGTGCCAGCAGCACCCGACAGGGGGCGGAGGGCACAGATACGCAGTATTTT
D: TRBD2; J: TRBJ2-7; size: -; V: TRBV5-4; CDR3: CASSHGGRGGGYSYEQYF; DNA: TGTGCCAGCAGCCACGGAGGACGGGGCGGGGGGTATTCCTACGAGCAGTACTTC
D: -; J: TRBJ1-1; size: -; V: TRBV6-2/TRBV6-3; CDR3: CASSLVGYTEAFF; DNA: TGTGCCAGCAGTCTTGTTGGCTACACTGAAGCTTTCTTT
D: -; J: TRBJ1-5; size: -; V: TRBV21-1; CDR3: CASSKVGGGNQPQHF; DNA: -
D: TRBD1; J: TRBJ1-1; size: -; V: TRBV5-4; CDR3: CASSFPGGAAFF; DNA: TGTGCCAGCAGCTTTCCAGGGGGCGCGGCTTTCTTT
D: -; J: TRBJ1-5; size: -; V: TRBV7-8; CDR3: CASSLATGNQPQHF; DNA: TGTGCCAGCAGCTTAGCGACAGGCAATCAGCCCCAGCATTTT
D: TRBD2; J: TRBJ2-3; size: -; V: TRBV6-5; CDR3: CASSYASGGINTQYF; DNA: TGTGCCAGCAGTTACGCTAGCGGGGGGATAAATACGCAGTATTTT
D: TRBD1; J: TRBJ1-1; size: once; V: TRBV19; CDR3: CASSIGGQGSEAFF; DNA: TGTGCCAGTAGTATTGGGGGACAGGGCTCTGAAGCTTTCTTT
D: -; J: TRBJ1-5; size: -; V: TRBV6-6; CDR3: CASSKPTVSNQPQHF; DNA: TGTGCCAGCAGTAAACCGACAGTTAGCAATCAGCCCCAGCATTTT
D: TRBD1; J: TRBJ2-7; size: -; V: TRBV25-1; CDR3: CASSELGQGTHEQYF; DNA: TGTGCCAGCAGTGAATTGGGACAGGGGACCCACGAGCAGTACTTC
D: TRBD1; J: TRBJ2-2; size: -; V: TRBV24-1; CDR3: CATSALTGRDTGELFF; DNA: TGTGCCACCAGTGCTTTGACAGGGCGAGACACCGGGGAGCTGTTTTTT
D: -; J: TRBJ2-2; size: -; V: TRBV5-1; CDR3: CASSFGSGTGELFF; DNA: TGCGCCAGCAGCTTCGGGTCGGGCACCGGGGAGCTGTTTTTT
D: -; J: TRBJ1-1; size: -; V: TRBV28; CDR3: CASSSAGTEAFF; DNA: TGTGCCAGCAGTTCCGCCGGGACTGAAGCTTTCTTT
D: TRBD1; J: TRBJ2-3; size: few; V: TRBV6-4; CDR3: CASSDSAGGKDTQYF; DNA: TGTGCCAGCAGTGACTCCGCAGGGGGCAAAGATACGCAGTATTTT
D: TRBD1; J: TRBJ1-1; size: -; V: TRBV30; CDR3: CAWSPPRGRDTEAFF; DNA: TGTGCCTGGTCCCCACCTAGGGGGCGAGACACTGAAGCTTTCTTT
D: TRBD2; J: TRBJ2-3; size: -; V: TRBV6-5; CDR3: CASSRTGGGTDTQYF; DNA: TGTGCCAGCAGTCGCACGGGGGGAGGTACAGATACGCAGTATTTT
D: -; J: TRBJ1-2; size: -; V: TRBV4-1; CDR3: CASSQADSQAYGYTF; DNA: TGCGCCAGCAGCCAAGCGGACAGCCAAGCCTATGGCTACACCTTC